The entry below describes one T cell receptor (beta chain). The total RNA that was extracted per sample amounted to at least 5 micrograms. The data originate from a study of blood T cells in healthy people across ages. J gave up 6 bases and V 6 bases, and 4 bases lay outside the gene matches. From germline, CDR1 is SQVTM and CDR2 ANQGSEA. The CDR3 loop spans 11 amino acids. Together with a sample-barcoded 5' primer, a J-beta primer mix was included in a second PCR lasting about 6 to 11 cycles. A template-switch adaptor containing 12 random nucleotides labeled each cDNA molecule. TCRdb re-called the 5' RACE reads through MiXCR, storing one row per CDR3 protein. The top ten clones hold about 6.7% of a sample with around 1.5 million distinct CDR3 sequences, approximately 60% of them seen once.

This receptor was identified in a man younger than 35 in good health. Sequenced: blood. V is TRBV29-1 and J is TRBJ2-5; TRBD2 matches 7 bases. The CDR3 reads CSVVAGKTQYF. In nucleotides, the CDR3 is TGCAGCGTGGTAGCGGGTAAGACCCAGTACTTC.